The table lists the clone carrying this T cell receptor (beta chain) with a few counts. There were at least 5 micrograms of total RNA extracted from every sample. Germline CDR1 reads DFQATT; CDR2 reads SNEGSKA (reference sequence). Losses at the gene ends were 2 bases for V and 3 bases for J; bases not matched to a gene: 11. The CDR3 totals 19 residues. This entry belongs to a study of blood T cells in healthy people across ages. A second PCR, run for about 6 to 11 cycles, used a sample-barcoded 5' primer plus a J-beta primer mix. TCRdb redid the calling of the 5' RACE reads with MiXCR, one entry per CDR3 protein. In the table there are 750,000 to 950,000 distinct CDR3 sequences, approximately 24% of which are singletons. This same sample was also part of a study on T cells of mothers and their children. That report notes: In this cohort, donors were three healthy Caucasian mothers plus their six children. RNA that had been extracted went wholly into cDNA synthesis, at roughly 1.6 ug per 15 ul. Compared with unrelated pairs, related mother-child pairs had slightly higher, non-significant overlap.

The chain combines TRBV20-1 with TRBJ2-4, with TRBD2 identical over 15 bases. Sequenced: blood. The TCR sequence derives from a boy younger than 18 in good health. CDR3 DNA: TGCAGTGCTAGAAGGACTAGCGGGGGGGCTGGTAGAGGCAAAAACATTCAGTACTTC. Its translation is CSARRTSGGAGRGKNIQYF.